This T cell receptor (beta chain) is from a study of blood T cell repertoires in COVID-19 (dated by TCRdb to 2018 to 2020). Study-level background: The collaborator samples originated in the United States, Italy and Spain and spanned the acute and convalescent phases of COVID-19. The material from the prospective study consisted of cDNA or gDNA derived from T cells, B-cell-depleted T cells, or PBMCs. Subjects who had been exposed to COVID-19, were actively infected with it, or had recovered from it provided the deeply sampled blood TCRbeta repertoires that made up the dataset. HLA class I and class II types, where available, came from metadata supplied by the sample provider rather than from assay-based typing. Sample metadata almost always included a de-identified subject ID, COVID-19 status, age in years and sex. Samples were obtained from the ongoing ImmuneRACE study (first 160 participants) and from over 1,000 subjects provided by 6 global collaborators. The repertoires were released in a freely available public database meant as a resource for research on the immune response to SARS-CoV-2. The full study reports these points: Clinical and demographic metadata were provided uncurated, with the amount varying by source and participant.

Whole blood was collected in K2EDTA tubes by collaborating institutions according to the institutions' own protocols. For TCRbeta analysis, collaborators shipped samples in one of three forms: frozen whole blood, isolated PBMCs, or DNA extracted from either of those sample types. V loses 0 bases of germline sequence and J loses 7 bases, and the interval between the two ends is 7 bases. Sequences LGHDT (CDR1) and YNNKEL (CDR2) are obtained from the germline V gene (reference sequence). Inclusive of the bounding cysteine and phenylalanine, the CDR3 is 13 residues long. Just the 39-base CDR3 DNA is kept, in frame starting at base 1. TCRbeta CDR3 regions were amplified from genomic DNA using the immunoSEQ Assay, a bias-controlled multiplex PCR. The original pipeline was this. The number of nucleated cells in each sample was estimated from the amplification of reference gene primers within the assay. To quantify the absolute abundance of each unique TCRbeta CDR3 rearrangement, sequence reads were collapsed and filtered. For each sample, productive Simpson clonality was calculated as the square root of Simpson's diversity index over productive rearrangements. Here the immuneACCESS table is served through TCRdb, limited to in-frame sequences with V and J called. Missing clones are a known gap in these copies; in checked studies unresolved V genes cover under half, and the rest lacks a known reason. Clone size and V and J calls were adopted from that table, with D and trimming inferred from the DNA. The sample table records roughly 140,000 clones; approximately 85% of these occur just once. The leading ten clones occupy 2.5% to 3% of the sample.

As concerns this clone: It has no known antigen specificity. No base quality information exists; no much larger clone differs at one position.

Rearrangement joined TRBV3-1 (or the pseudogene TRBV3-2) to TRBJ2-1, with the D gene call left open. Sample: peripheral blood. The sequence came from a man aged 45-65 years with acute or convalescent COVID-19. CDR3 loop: CASSQDILNEQFF. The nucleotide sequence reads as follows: TGTGCCAGCAGCCAAGATATACTGAATGAGCAGTTCTTC.